These 25 T cell receptor beta chains were sequenced from one sample in a study of blood T cells in healthy people across ages. The second PCR ran about 6 to 12 cycles with a sample-barcoded 5' primer and J-beta primers. One entry per CDR3 protein results from TCRdb running MiXCR on the 5' RACE reads. Of 730,000 or so distinct CDR3 sequences in the sample, roughly 44% were seen once. The sequenced sample consisted of blood. The receptors derive from a woman in her fifties or sixties in good health.

The chain is built from TRBV27 and TRBJ2-5; D is ambiguous. CDR3 length: 14 amino acids. V was shortened by 8 bases and J by 5 bases, with 18 bases between the two germline ends. The germline V gene encodes CDR1 MNHEY and CDR2 SMNVEV (reference sequence). CDR3: CASSPARSRETQYF. Written as DNA, the CDR3 is TGTGCCAGCTCACCAGCGAGGAGCCGCGAGACCCAGTACTTC.

The J gene is TRBJ2-1, the V gene TRBV12-5; 7 nucleotides line up with TRBD1. CDR3 length equals 17 residues. Germline-derived CDR1 and CDR2 are LGHNT and FRNRAP. With 2 bases clipped from V and 5 bases from J, the junction kept 12 bases outside the gene matches. CDR3 region: CASGLLQGSAPNNEQFF. The CDR3 bases are TGTGCTAGTGGTTTGCTACAGGGGTCCGCGCCCAACAATGAGCAGTTCTTC. The full variable domain, with the rest looked up from reference TRBV12-5 and TRBJ2-1, is DARVTQTPRHKVTEMGQEVTMRCQPILGHNTVFWYRQTMMQGLELLAYFRNRAPLDDSGMPKDRFSAEMPDATLATLKIQPSEPRDSAVYFCASGLLQGSAPNNEQFFGPGTRLTVL.

The chain employs TRBV28 and TRBJ2-1; 9 bases are a match to TRBD2. The V segment lost 2 bases and the J segment 2 bases; nucleotides outside the gene matches: 4. The CDR3 is 16 amino acids. Germline values: CDR1 MDHEN, CDR2 SYDVKM. The CDR3 sequence: CASSLPLAGAYNEQFF. In nucleotides, the CDR3 is TGTGCCAGCAGTTTACCATTAGCGGGAGCCTACAATGAGCAGTTCTTC. The whole variable domain, filled in from reference TRBV28 and TRBJ2-1, reads DVKVTQSSRYLVKRTGEKVFLECVQDMDHENMFWYRQDPGLGLRLIYFSYDVKMKEKGDIPEGYSVSREKKERFSLILESASTNQTSMYLCASSLPLAGAYNEQFFGPGTRLTVL.

The chain links TRBV11-1 to TRBJ1-1, with D uncertain. V lost 5 bases and J lost 5, with 18 bases in between. The germline CDR1 and CDR2 sequences are SGHAT and FQDESV (reference sequence). The CDR3 is 15 amino acids. CDR3 in amino acids: CASSRAQIVETEAFF. CDR3 coding DNA: TGTGCCAGCAGCCGCGCCCAGATAGTGGAGACTGAAGCTTTCTTT.

In this sample, this clonotype turned up a few times. The chain is built from TRBV29-1 and TRBJ1-6; TRBD1 agrees at 8 bases. This CDR3 region has 13 residues. CDR1 SQVTM and CDR2 ANQGSEA come from the germline V gene. V lost 6 bases and J lost 7; bases outside the gene matches: 5. CDR3 DNA: TGCAGCGTCGGACAGGGATCCAATTCACCCCTCCACTTT. It yields the protein CSVGQGSNSPLHF.

V gene TRBV29-1 combines with J gene TRBJ1-2, with D perhaps TRBD1 (5 bases). The CDR3 runs to 15 residues. Germline V CDR1 and CDR2: SQVTM, ANQGSEA. V lost 1 base, J lost 4 bases, and 16 bases lay in between. CDR3 sequence: CSVEGVYDGTYGYTF. DNA for the CDR3: TGCAGCGTTGAAGGAGTTTACGATGGGACCTATGGCTACACCTTC.

This clonotype was found many times. The rearrangement links TRBV29-1 to TRBJ2-5; 8 nucleotides agree with TRBD1. The trim removed 7 bases at V and 5 bases at J, leaving 6 bases unmatched. From germline, CDR1 is SQVTM and CDR2 ANQGSEA. The CDR3 has 12 amino acids. The CDR3 sequence: CSADWDRETQYF. The CDR3 nucleotides read TGCAGCGCTGACTGGGACAGGGAGACCCAGTACTTC.

The V and J genes are TRBV6-6 and TRBJ1-2; maybe TRBD1 (6 bases). With 7 bases removed from V and 8 bases from J, the gap between germline ends came to 20 bases. CDR3 size: 14 residues. Germline CDR1 reads MNHNY; CDR2 reads SVGAGI (reference sequence). CDR3 loop: CASTHRNGGLGYTF. The CDR3 nucleotides are TGTGCCAGCACCCACAGGAACGGGGGCCTAGGCTACACCTTC.

The gene calls are TRBV11-2 and TRBJ2-3, with D perhaps matching TRBD1 (6 bases). V was trimmed by 3 bases and J by 11 bases, leaving 18 bases between them. This CDR3 is built from 14 residues. CDR1 SGHAT and CDR2 FQNNGV come from the germline V gene. For the CDR3, the DNA is TGTGCCAGCAGCTTCCCCGGGACACCGGAATTGCAGTATTTT. Its translation is CASSFPGTPELQYF. Full variable domain (missing parts from reference TRBV11-2 and TRBJ2-3): EAGVAQSPRYKIIEKRQSVAFWCNPISGHATLYWYQQILGQGPKLLIQFQNNGVVDDSQLPKDRFSAERLKGVDSTLKIQPAKLEDSAVYLCASSFPGTPELQYFGPGTRLTVL.

The chain links TRBV30 to TRBJ2-1; D ambiguous. The CDR3 has 12 amino acids. The germline CDR1 and CDR2 sequences are GTSNPN and SVGIG (reference sequence). Trimming removed 2 bases from V and 3 bases from J, with 5 bases in between. CDR3 bases: TGTGCCTGGAGTTTCAACTACAATGAGCAGTTCTTC. Translation gives CAWSFNYNEQFF.

This clonotype was counted a few times. The chain joins TRBV4-3 to TRBJ2-7, with D unclear. Looked up from germline, CDR1 is LGHNA and CDR2 is YSLEER. The length of the CDR3 is 15 residues. The ends were cut back, 1 base at V and 3 bases at J, with 13 bases in the middle. The chain's CDR3 is CASSQVTWGFYEQYF. DNA of the CDR3: TGCGCCAGCAGCCAAGTTACCTGGGGATTCTACGAGCAGTACTTC.

This clonotype has more than one count but fewer than ten. The V and J genes are TRBV12-3 or TRBV12-4 and TRBJ2-3; 7 bases map to TRBD2. Trimming cost V 5 bases and J 0 bases; bases outside gene matches: 8. This CDR3 contains 16 residues. The CDR3 reads CASSTGSSGSTDTQYF. The DNA of the CDR3 is TGTGCCAGCAGTACGGGTTCTAGCGGTAGCACAGATACGCAGTATTTT.

This clonotype was found many times. The J gene is TRBJ2-3, the V gene TRBV10-3; D is ambiguous. Germline V gene data show CDR1 as ENHRY and CDR2 as SYGVKD. The CDR3 has 16 amino acids. Trimming left V 3 bases short and J 2 bases short, with 15 bases between. CDR3 amino acids: CAISDPGPPTTDTQYF. The CDR3 DNA sequence: TGTGCCATCAGTGACCCCGGACCTCCGACCACAGATACGCAGTATTTT.

J is TRBJ2-5 and V is TRBV2; TRBD2 matches at 7 bases. The J call may not be correct, given that the DNA end is closer to TRBJ2-7. CDR1 is SNHLY and CDR2 is FYNNEI in the germline V gene. The CDR3 runs 14 residues. The CDR3 nucleotides read TGTGCCAGCAGTGGAGGCGAGCGGGGTTACGAGCAGTACTTC. It codes for CASSGGERGYEQYF.

This chain links TRBV7-2 with TRBJ2-3, with 11 positions matching TRBD2. Germline V gives CDR1 SGHTA, CDR2 FQGNSA. This CDR3 has 15 amino acids. J lost 4 bases, V lost 4 bases, and 4 bases had no gene match. CDR3 loop: CASSSLAGVPDTQYF. DNA for the CDR3: TGTGCCAGCAGCTCACTAGCGGGAGTTCCAGATACGCAGTATTTT.

The V gene is TRBV7-2, the J gene TRBJ2-5; 8 bases agree with TRBD2. Trimming took 0 bases from V and 2 from J; bases not matched to a gene: 8. The germline V gene encodes CDR1 SGHTA and CDR2 FQGNSA. The CDR3 runs 17 residues. Written as DNA, the CDR3 is TGTGCCAGCAGCTTAGCACGGACTGGACTAGCTCAAGAGACCCAGTACTTC. Translation gives CASSLARTGLAQETQYF.

There are a few counts of this clonotype. J is TRBJ2-3 and V is TRBV14; TRBD1 agrees at 9 bases. This CDR3 spans 16 amino acids. J gave up 6 bases and V 0 bases, and 7 bases lay outside the gene matches. Per germline, CDR1 SGHDN and CDR2 FVKESK. The CDR3 DNA sequence: TGTGCCAGCAGCCAAGAAGGGACAGGGTTTTTTGATACGCAGTATTTT. It specifies CASSQEGTGFFDTQYF.

The V call is TRBV20-1, the J call TRBJ1-1; D is unclear. CDR1 and CDR2 from the germline V gene are DFQATT and SNEGSKA (reference sequence). The V end was cut by 5 bases, the J end by 10 bases, with 17 bases between. CDR3 length: 12 amino acids. CDR3 in DNA: TGCAGTGCTCCCCGGGAAGGCGGTAGAGCTTTCTTT. Its protein product is CSAPREGGRAFF.

In its sample, this clonotype was seen a few times. The chain combines TRBV6-1 with TRBJ2-7; D gene unclear. V dropped 0 bases and J dropped 0 bases, with 3 bases sitting between them. The CDR3 is made up of 13 amino acids. Germline V lookup: CDR1 MNHNS, CDR2 SASEGT. The CDR3: CASSEAFSYEQYF. CDR3 DNA: TGTGCCAGCAGTGAAGCTTTCTCCTACGAGCAGTACTTC.

The chain carries TRBV7-2 and TRBJ2-7, with D possibly being TRBD2 (7 bases). The length of the CDR3 is 17 residues. Per germline, CDR1 SGHTA and CDR2 FQGNSA. V was shortened by 0 bases and J by 1 base, with 16 bases between the two germline ends. CDR3 coding DNA: TGTGCCAGCAGCTTAGCGGTAGGGGGGGGAAAGTCCTACGAGCAGTACTTC. Translated, it gives CASSLAVGGGKSYEQYF.

Written as DNA, the CDR3 is TGTGCCAGCAGCTTACAGGGGAGGCACAATGAGCAGTTCTTC. Protein product: CASSLQGRHNEQFF. The rearrangement links TRBV5-6 to TRBJ2-1; TRBD1 might be the D (7 bases). CDR3 length: 14 amino acids. CDR1 and CDR2 (germline): SGHDT, YYEEEE. V dropped 2 bases and J dropped 5 bases, with 11 bases sitting between them.

The chain links TRBV4-1 to TRBJ1-3; D is uncertain. V dropped 0 bases and J dropped 4 bases, with 4 bases sitting between them. The CDR3 runs 13 residues. CDR1 is MGHRA, CDR2 YSYEKL, per germline. CDR3 in DNA: TGCGCCAGCAGCCAAGAAACCGGAAACACCATATATTTT. Its protein product is CASSQETGNTIYF.

This clonotype was seen more than once but under ten times. CDR3 DNA: TGTGCCAGCAGTTTTGGGGACAGCCTTCCCTACGAGCAGTACTTC. This codes for CASSFGDSLPYEQYF. The chain carries TRBV27 and TRBJ2-7; 7 bases are a match to TRBD1. The CDR3 runs 15 residues. The germline CDR1 and CDR2 sequences are MNHEY and SMNVEV (reference sequence). Unmatched junction bases numbered 7, after V lost 3 bases and J lost 2 bases.

The chain uses TRBV6-1 and TRBJ2-1, with 11 bases that match TRBD2. The J call is in doubt because the DNA end fits TRBJ2-7 better. The CDR3 loop spans 14 amino acids. Germline-derived CDR1 and CDR2 are MNHNS and SASEGT. The CDR3 DNA sequence: TGTGCCAGCAGTTTAGCGGGGGGGCACAATGAGCAGTACTTC. Protein: CASSLAGGHNEQYF.

The chain combines TRBV20-1 with TRBJ1-5; 8 nucleotides align to TRBD1. The germline gives CDR1 DFQATT, CDR2 SNEGSKA (reference sequence). The CDR3 length is 15 residues. With 2 bases clipped from V and 2 bases from J, the junction kept 5 bases outside the gene matches. CDR3 residues: CSARPTGVRNQPQHF. In DNA, the CDR3 is TGCAGTGCTAGACCGACAGGGGTACGCAATCAGCCCCAGCATTTT.